Presented here are 19 T cell receptor beta chains from one specimen sequenced in a study of blood T cells in healthy people across ages. Alongside a J-beta primer mix, a sample-barcoded 5' primer served in a second PCR lasting roughly 7 to 11 cycles. TCRdb analysed the 5' RACE reads with MiXCR anew, one entry per CDR3 protein. The sample includes approximately 580,000 distinct CDR3 sequences, around 24% of them seen just once. These data also featured in a second study, about T cells of mothers and their children.

The source material was blood. Receptors originate from a boy between 10 and 17 years old in good health.

This clonotype has just a few counts. This chain links TRBV6-5 with TRBJ1-2; 7 bases are a match to TRBD1. The ends lost 2 bases at V and 7 bases at J; junction bases unmatched: 7. The CDR3 has 14 amino acids. Per the germline V gene, CDR1 is MNHEY and CDR2 is SVGAGI. The CDR3 sequence: CASSYLTGEAGYTF. The CDR3 DNA follows: TGTGCCAGCAGTTACCTCACAGGGGAGGCTGGCTACACCTTC.

V is TRBV20-1 and J is TRBJ2-3, with 7 bases matching TRBD1. V dropped 5 bases and J dropped 4; count of bases not matched to a gene: 0. Germline V CDR1 and CDR2: DFQATT, SNEGSKA (reference sequence). The CDR3 runs to 11 residues. The CDR3 DNA reads as TGCAGTGCTGACAGGGCAGATACGCAGTATTTT. Translation: CSADRADTQYF.

This clonotype was seen repeatedly, ten times or more. V gene TRBV4-1 combines with J gene TRBJ1-2; D might be TRBD1 (5 bases). The germline V and J ends were trimmed by 4 bases and 8 bases, with 17 bases remaining between them. The germline CDR1 and CDR2 sequences are MGHRA and YSYEKL. The CDR3 spans 14 residues. The CDR3 loop reads CASSPTGGAAGYTF. DNA of the CDR3: TGCGCCAGCAGCCCCACGGGTGGGGCAGCGGGCTACACCTTC.

This clonotype was seen more than once but under ten times. This chain connects TRBV28 to TRBJ2-5; 7 bases match TRBD1. Losses at the gene ends were 6 bases for V and 3 bases for J; bases not matched to a gene: 10. CDR1 MDHEN and CDR2 SYDVKM come from the germline V gene. The CDR3 has 15 residues. Here the CDR3 DNA reads TGTGCCAGCAGGAACCCAGGGGGTAGGGAAGAGACCCAGTACTTC. Translated: CASRNPGGREETQYF.

This clonotype was seen a few times. At one end, the junction sequence differs from germline, possibly due to a read error. The rearrangement joins TRBV5-1 to TRBJ2-5, with D uncertain. The CDR3 totals 16 residues. Germline CDR1 and CDR2: SGHRS and YFSETQ. The CDR3 here is CASSLGLSLDQETQYF. CDR3 DNA: TGCGCCAGCAGTTTGGGATTAAGCCTAGACCAAGAGACCCAGTACTTC.

The J gene is TRBJ2-7, the V gene TRBV7-9, with 9 bases aligning to TRBD2. V was pared by 6 bases and J by 5 bases, with 11 bases of the junction left unmatched. CDR1 is SEHNR and CDR2 is FQNEAQ in the germline V gene (reference sequence). CDR3 length equals 15 residues. The CDR3 DNA is TGTGCCAGCAGTTATACTCTAGCGGGGAGAAACGAGCAGTACTTC. Translating it yields CASSYTLAGRNEQYF.

CDR3 sequence (DNA): TGTGCCAGCAGTTCCAGCAGGGTAACCCCCGACGAGCAGTACTTC. It is translated as CASSSSRVTPDEQYF. The V call is TRBV6-5, the J call TRBJ2-5; possible D gene TRBD1, 5 bases. TRBJ2-7 matches the DNA end more closely, so the J call is doubtful. This CDR3 contains 15 residues. Germline CDR1 MNHEY, CDR2 SVGAGI.

At least ten counts were recorded for this clonotype. The chain recombines TRBV7-9 with TRBJ2-1, with TRBD2 matching over 14 bases. The V and J ends lost 4 bases and 8 bases, in that order; junction bases with no gene match: 10. The length of the CDR3 is 17 residues. CDR1 is SEHNR and CDR2 is FQNEAQ in the germline V gene (reference sequence). In DNA form, the CDR3 reads TGTGCCAGCAGCTCGAGACTAGCGGGGGGGACGATCTATGAGCAGTTCTTC. Encoded protein: CASSSRLAGGTIYEQFF.

The V gene is TRBV6-6, the J gene TRBJ1-3; D perhaps matches TRBD1 (5 bases). Germline loops: CDR1 MNHNY, CDR2 SVGAGI (reference sequence). The CDR3 runs to 14 residues. V dropped 0 bases and J dropped 5 bases, with 8 bases sitting between them. CDR3 nucleotide sequence: TGTGCCAGCAGTTACTCGACAGCTAGAAACACCATATATTTT. It translates to CASSYSTARNTIYF.

The chain recombines TRBV20-1 with TRBJ1-4; D is possibly TRBD1 (5 bases). In germline, CDR1 is DFQATT, CDR2 SNEGSKA (reference sequence). This CDR3 contains 15 residues. The V gene lost 5 bases and the J gene lost 0 bases, with 13 bases spanning the gap. This CDR3 reads CSAGLGGATNEKLFF. The CDR3 DNA is TGCAGTGCTGGACTCGGGGGGGCAACTAATGAAAAACTGTTTTTT.

This clonotype was seen more than once but under ten times. The chain combines TRBV4-2 with TRBJ2-1, with D perhaps TRBD2 (6 bases). The length of the CDR3 is 16 residues. Germline CDR1 and CDR2: LGHNA and YNFKEQ. The V end lost 1 base, the J end lost 5 bases, and 15 bases lay between the germline ends. The CDR3 DNA follows: TGTGCCAGCAGCCAAGGGAGGGAAGCCAACCACAATGAGCAGTTCTTC. This encodes CASSQGREANHNEQFF.

This clonotype appeared a few times. The chain links TRBV6-1 to TRBJ2-5; D call uncertain. Germline V gene sequence: CDR1 MNHNS, CDR2 SASEGT. Trimming cost V 3 bases and J 14 bases, with 16 bases left between them. This CDR3 region has 12 residues. CDR3 in DNA: TGTGCCAGCAGTGACCTTGCCCAGCACGTTTACTTC. This codes for CASSDLAQHVYF.

V usage is TRBV5-1 and J usage is TRBJ1-3; tentatively, D is TRBD1 (5 bases). The length of the CDR3 is 15 residues. The V end lost 4 bases, the J end lost 0 bases, and 11 bases lay between the germline ends. The germline gives CDR1 SGHRS, CDR2 YFSETQ. The CDR3 protein is CASSPGVLSGNTIYF. As DNA, the CDR3 is TGCGCCAGCAGCCCGGGGGTCCTCTCTGGAAACACCATATATTTT.

The rearrangement joins TRBV12-3 or TRBV12-4 to TRBJ2-7, with 11 bases matching TRBD1. The CDR3 runs 15 residues. The trim removed 3 bases at V and 2 bases at J, leaving 3 bases unmatched. CDR3 amino acids: CASSLGQGGAYEQYF. CDR3 sequence (DNA): TGTGCCAGCAGTTTGGGACAGGGGGGCGCCTACGAGCAGTACTTC.

The chain combines TRBV20-1 with TRBJ2-2; tentatively, D is TRBD1 (6 bases). The germline V gene has CDR1 DFQATT and CDR2 SNEGSKA (reference sequence). V lost 0 bases, J lost 1 base, and 9 bases lay in between. The CDR3 is 15 amino acids. This chain's CDR3 is CSAREGHRNTGELFF. Here the CDR3 DNA reads TGCAGTGCTAGAGAGGGACATCGGAACACCGGGGAGCTGTTTTTT.

This clonotype was detected a few times. The rearrangement joins TRBV20-1 to TRBJ2-7; 9 bases fit TRBD1. The germline CDR1 and CDR2 sequences are DFQATT and SNEGSKA (reference sequence). CDR3 length: 13 amino acids. The junction had 5 bases not matched to a gene; V was cut back by 3 bases and J by 5 bases. The CDR3 DNA reads as TGCAGTGCTAGGGGACAGGGCTTCAACGAGCAGTACTTC. Protein sequence: CSARGQGFNEQYF.

The V gene is TRBV20-1, the J gene TRBJ1-5; D unclear. The CDR3 contains 16 residues. Germline V lookup: CDR1 DFQATT, CDR2 SNEGSKA (reference sequence). V shed 4 bases and J shed 4 bases, with 20 bases lying between them. The chain's CDR3 is CSANSIPKSPNQPQHF. The DNA for the CDR3 is TGCAGTGCTAATTCAATACCGAAGTCGCCTAATCAGCCCCAGCATTTT.

The rearrangement uses TRBV7-2 and TRBJ1-5; 7 bases line up with TRBD1. This CDR3 spans 16 amino acids. J was trimmed by 3 bases and V by 1 base; bases with no gene match: 6. Per the germline V gene, CDR1 is SGHTA and CDR2 is FQGNSA. The chain's CDR3 is CASSLEGAGNNQPQHF. The CDR3 DNA reads as TGTGCCAGCAGCTTAGAGGGGGCTGGAAACAATCAGCCCCAGCATTTT.

This chain links TRBV9 with TRBJ1-4, with TRBD1 matching over 7 bases. The CDR3 consists of 15 residues. Germline assignment: CDR1 SGDLS and CDR2 YYNGEE. J gave up 5 bases and V 2 bases, and 6 bases lay outside the gene matches. The CDR3 loop is CASSVAGTANEKLFF. The DNA of the CDR3 is TGTGCCAGCAGCGTGGCCGGGACAGCAAATGAAAAACTGTTTTTT.